Listed below are T cell receptor beta chains from one sample, sequenced in a study of T cell repertoires in cytomegalovirus infection. MiXCR, run by TCRdb on the reads, gives a single entry per CDR3 protein. This table has some 220,000 distinct CDR3 sequences, roughly 34% appearing once. No antigen is known for these receptors. The sample in question was CD8+ T cells from cultured PBMCs, obtained from culture after CMV antigen stimulation. The receptors derive from a human donor in good health (CMV status not recorded). Some clones in this sample may be carry-over from other donors' samples. CDR3s include the opening cysteine and the closing phenylalanine or tryptophan. Each record gives: CDR3 protein, CDR3 DNA, V gene, J gene, clone size, D gene. A D gene is named only where the DNA matches it firmly. Clone size is not always given. Where it is, it says once, few, many or a class for expanded clones.

CDR3 protein: CASSKPRDRRAYNVQCF
CDR3 DNA: TGTGCCAGCAGTAAACCAAGGGACCGAAGGGCGTACAATGTGCAGTGCTTC
V gene: TRBV12-3/TRBV12-4
J gene: TRBJ2-1
clone size: NA
D gene: NA

CDR3 protein: CASRRGAEYGYTF
CDR3 DNA: TGTGCCAGCAGGCGAGGGGCTGAATATGGCTACACCTTC
V gene: TRBV12-3/TRBV12-4
J gene: TRBJ1-2
clone size: few
D gene: NA

CDR3 protein: CASSVGTGRGNKQFF
CDR3 DNA: TGTGCCAGCAGCGTAGGTACAGGGAGGGGCAATAAGCAGTTCTTC
V gene: TRBV9
J gene: TRBJ2-1
clone size: NA
D gene: NA

CDR3 protein: CASSYEVNGEKLFF
CDR3 DNA: TGTGCCAGCAGTTACGAGGTTAATGGGGAAAAACTGTTTTTT
V gene: TRBV6-6
J gene: TRBJ1-4
clone size: NA
D gene: NA

CDR3 protein: CASRPGLGGYEQYF
CDR3 DNA: TGCGCCAGCAGACCGGGACTAGGGGGCTACGAGCAGTACTTC
V gene: TRBV5-1
J gene: TRBJ2-7
clone size: many
D gene: TRBD2

CDR3 protein: CASSGRGLAGANQAGELFF
CDR3 DNA: TGTGCCAGCAGCGGCCGGGGACTAGCGGGAGCCAATCAAGCGGGGGAGCTGTTTTTT
V gene: TRBV7-9
J gene: TRBJ2-2
clone size: NA
D gene: TRBD2

CDR3 protein: CASSLASKGITSGVSYNEQFF
CDR3 DNA: TGTGCCAGCAGCTTAGCTTCTAAGGGGATCACTAGCGGGGTCTCCTACAATGAGCAGTTCTTC
V gene: TRBV7-9
J gene: TRBJ2-1
clone size: NA
D gene: TRBD2

CDR3 protein: CASTPLKGTLSYEQYF
CDR3 DNA: TGTGCCAGCACCCCTCTTAAGGGGACGTTGTCCTACGAGCAGTACTTC
V gene: TRBV7-4
J gene: TRBJ2-7
clone size: few
D gene: NA

CDR3 protein: CASIPTQSSYNEQFF
CDR3 DNA: TGTGCCAGCATCCCGACTCAGAGCTCCTACAATGAGCAGTTCTTC
V gene: TRBV2
J gene: TRBJ2-1
clone size: few
D gene: NA

CDR3 protein: CASSFRTGARLNEKLFF
CDR3 DNA: TGTGCCAGCAGCTTCAGGACAGGGGCGCGGCTTAATGAAAAACTGTTTTTT
V gene: TRBV7-9
J gene: TRBJ1-4
clone size: many
D gene: TRBD1

CDR3 protein: CASSSLVRGDTEAFF
CDR3 DNA: TGTGCCAGCAGCAGCCTGGTCAGGGGGGACACTGAAGCTTTCTTT
V gene: TRBV7-8
J gene: TRBJ1-1
clone size: few
D gene: TRBD1

CDR3 protein: CASSPGGGGAWETQYF
CDR3 DNA: TGTGCCAGCAGCCCTGGAGGCGGGGGGGCCTGGGAGACCCAGTACTTC
V gene: TRBV7-2
J gene: TRBJ2-5
clone size: many
D gene: TRBD2

CDR3 protein: CASSSRQGHVSSYNEQFF
CDR3 DNA: TGTGCCAGCAGCTCCCGCCAGGGCCATGTTAGCTCCTACAATGAGCAGTTCTTC
V gene: TRBV7-8
J gene: TRBJ2-1
clone size: few
D gene: NA

CDR3 protein: CASSVSTGSSYEQYF
CDR3 DNA: TGTGCCAGCAGCGTATCAACGGGGAGCTCCTACGAGCAGTACTTC
V gene: TRBV9
J gene: TRBJ2-7
clone size: few
D gene: NA

CDR3 protein: CASSSRRQRNEQFF
CDR3 DNA: TGTGCCAGCAGCTCCCGTCGACAGAGGAATGAGCAGTTCTTC
V gene: TRBV7-8
J gene: TRBJ2-1
clone size: many
D gene: NA

CDR3 protein: CASRTSLEQYF
CDR3 DNA: TGTGCCAGCCGGACTTCCCTCGAGCAGTACTTC
V gene: TRBV6-6
J gene: TRBJ2-7
clone size: NA
D gene: NA

CDR3 protein: CASSPLAGGRETQYF
CDR3 DNA: TGTGCCAGCAGCCCTCTAGCGGGGGGGCGAGAGACCCAGTACTTC
V gene: TRBV7-8
J gene: TRBJ2-5
clone size: NA
D gene: TRBD2

CDR3 protein: CASSQFRGLPNSPLHF
CDR3 DNA: TGTGCCAGTAGTCAATTCCGGGGTTTGCCCAATTCACCCCTCCACTTT
V gene: TRBV19
J gene: TRBJ1-6
clone size: few
D gene: NA

CDR3 protein: CASSLGLRTGLNTEAFF
CDR3 DNA: TGTGCCAGCAGCTTGGGACTTAGAACAGGACTGAACACTGAAGCTTTCTTT
V gene: TRBV7-9
J gene: TRBJ1-1
clone size: few
D gene: NA

CDR3 protein: CASGLDLFNQPQHF
CDR3 DNA: TGTGCAAGCGGACTGGACCTATTCAATCAGCCCCAGCATTTT
V gene: TRBV7-9
J gene: TRBJ1-5
clone size: NA
D gene: NA

CDR3 protein: CASSFRTQVLVNTEAFF
CDR3 DNA: TGTGCCAGCAGTTTCAGGACTCAGGTATTGGTGAACACTGAAGCTTTCTTT
V gene: TRBV28
J gene: TRBJ1-1
clone size: NA
D gene: NA

CDR3 protein: CASRARGPNSPLHF
CDR3 DNA: TGTGCCAGCAGGGCTAGGGGACCTAATTCACCCCTCCACTTT
V gene: TRBV7-4
J gene: TRBJ1-6
clone size: NA
D gene: NA

CDR3 protein: CASSHNEGTEAFF
CDR3 DNA: TGTGCCAGCAGCCATAACGAGGGCACTGAAGCTTTCTTT
V gene: TRBV6-1
J gene: TRBJ1-1
clone size: NA
D gene: NA

CDR3 protein: CASRGTGYTYEQYF
CDR3 DNA: TGTGCCAGCAGGGGGACAGGTTATACCTACGAGCAGTACTTC
V gene: TRBV25-1
J gene: TRBJ2-7
clone size: many
D gene: TRBD1

CDR3 protein: CASRSVRQGEGETQYF
CDR3 DNA: TGTGCCAGCAGATCCGTTCGACAGGGGGAGGGTGAGACCCAGTACTTC
V gene: TRBV26
J gene: TRBJ2-5
clone size: NA
D gene: NA

CDR3 protein: CASTGTDKENQPQHF
CDR3 DNA: TGTGCCAGCACCGGGACAGATAAGGAGAATCAGCCCCAGCATTTT
V gene: TRBV12-3/TRBV12-4
J gene: TRBJ1-5
clone size: few
D gene: TRBD1

CDR3 protein: CASSLRGRGLAKNIQYF
CDR3 DNA: TGTGCCAGCAGTCTCCGGGGGCGGGGATTAGCCAAAAACATTCAGTACTTC
V gene: TRBV7-2
J gene: TRBJ2-4
clone size: NA
D gene: NA

CDR3 protein: CASSQFGTASSGANVLTF
CDR3 DNA: TGCGCCAGCAGCCAATTCGGAACAGCTAGCTCTGGGGCCAACGTCCTGACTTTC
V gene: TRBV4-1
J gene: TRBJ2-6
clone size: many
D gene: NA

CDR3 protein: CASSTPGLPDTQYF
CDR3 DNA: TGTGCCAGCAGCACCCCGGGTTTACCAGATACGCAGTATTTT
V gene: TRBV7-1
J gene: TRBJ2-3
clone size: NA
D gene: NA

CDR3 protein: CASSFGPGNYEQYF
CDR3 DNA: TGTGCCAGCAGTTTCGGCCCGGGCAACTACGAGCAGTACTTC
V gene: TRBV27
J gene: TRBJ2-7
clone size: NA
D gene: NA

CDR3 protein: CASSRGMSNTEAFF
CDR3 DNA: TGCGCCAGCAGCCGAGGGATGTCGAACACTGAAGCTTTCTTT
V gene: TRBV4-1
J gene: TRBJ1-1
clone size: NA
D gene: NA

CDR3 protein: CATSAGEGSQYF
CDR3 DNA: TGTGCCACCAGCGCAGGGGAGGGGTCCCAGTACTTC
V gene: TRBV15
J gene: TRBJ2-5
clone size: NA
D gene: NA

CDR3 protein: CASTIAGTGTDTQYF
CDR3 DNA: TGTGCCAGCACAATAGCGGGGACAGGCACAGATACGCAGTATTTT
V gene: TRBV28
J gene: TRBJ2-3
clone size: NA
D gene: NA

CDR3 protein: CASSQKGDGQPQHF
CDR3 DNA: TGCGCCAGCAGCCAGAAGGGGGACGGTCAGCCCCAGCATTTT
V gene: TRBV4-1
J gene: TRBJ1-5
clone size: few
D gene: NA

CDR3 protein: CASSPRGGAVETQYF
CDR3 DNA: TGTGCCAGCAGCCCCCGGGGGGGGGCGGTGGAGACCCAGTACTTC
V gene: TRBV7-6
J gene: TRBJ2-5
clone size: few
D gene: TRBD2

CDR3 protein: CASIKTKGYTF
CDR3 DNA: TGTGCCAGCATTAAGACCAAGGGGTACACCTTC
V gene: TRBV2
J gene: TRBJ1-2
clone size: few
D gene: NA

CDR3 protein: CASGDSNTEAFF
CDR3 DNA: TGTGCCAGTGGGGACAGTAACACTGAAGCTTTCTTT
V gene: TRBV27
J gene: TRBJ1-1
clone size: few
D gene: TRBD1

CDR3 protein: CASSETEGSYEQYF
CDR3 DNA: TGTGCCAGCAGCGAGACGGAGGGGTCCTACGAGCAGTACTTC
V gene: TRBV7-6
J gene: TRBJ2-7
clone size: few
D gene: NA

CDR3 protein: CAWSETGRSYNSPLHF
CDR3 DNA: TGTGCCTGGAGTGAGACAGGGCGCTCCTATAATTCACCCCTCCACTTT
V gene: TRBV30
J gene: TRBJ1-6
clone size: NA
D gene: TRBD1

CDR3 protein: CASSSGTSGMSYNEQFF
CDR3 DNA: TGTGCCAGCAGTTCCGGGACTAGCGGCATGTCCTACAATGAGCAGTTCTTC
V gene: TRBV12-3/TRBV12-4
J gene: TRBJ2-1
clone size: few
D gene: TRBD2

CDR3 protein: CASSSMGLGTYNEQFF
CDR3 DNA: TGTGCCAGCAGCTCGATGGGCCTGGGGACCTACAATGAGCAGTTCTTC
V gene: TRBV7-8
J gene: TRBJ2-1
clone size: many
D gene: NA

CDR3 protein: CASSLARVDRTIRLNEQFF
CDR3 DNA: TGTGCCAGCAGCTTAGCACGCGTTGACCGGACTATACGGCTTAATGAGCAGTTCTTC
V gene: TRBV7-9
J gene: TRBJ2-1
clone size: few
D gene: NA

CDR3 protein: CASSPGTSGQPQHF
CDR3 DNA: TGTGCCAGCAGCCCTGGGACCTCCGGGCAGCCCCAGCATTTT
V gene: TRBV12-3/TRBV12-4
J gene: TRBJ1-5
clone size: few
D gene: NA

CDR3 protein: CSATEDWDRGDEQYF
CDR3 DNA: TGCAGTGCCACCGAGGACTGGGACAGGGGCGACGAGCAGTACTTC
V gene: TRBV20-1
J gene: TRBJ2-7
clone size: few
D gene: TRBD1

CDR3 protein: CASSFGQTTSTDTQYF
CDR3 DNA: TGTGCCAGCAGCTTCGGACAGACCACTAGCACAGATACGCAGTATTTT
V gene: TRBV7-9
J gene: TRBJ2-3
clone size: few
D gene: NA

CDR3 protein: CASRGQAYEQYF
CDR3 DNA: TGTGCCAGCAGGGGACAGGCCTACGAGCAGTACTTC
V gene: TRBV7-9
J gene: TRBJ2-7
clone size: NA
D gene: TRBD1

CDR3 protein: CASSLQGNYGYTF
CDR3 DNA: TGTGCCAGCAGTCTACAGGGGAACTATGGCTACACCTTC
V gene: TRBV12-3/TRBV12-4
J gene: TRBJ1-2
clone size: few
D gene: TRBD1

CDR3 protein: CASSSGQREVDTQYF
CDR3 DNA: TGTGCCAGTAGTTCGGGACAGAGAGAGGTGGATACGCAGTATTTT
V gene: TRBV19
J gene: TRBJ2-3
clone size: NA
D gene: TRBD1

CDR3 protein: CASRQGAGELFF
CDR3 DNA: TGTGCCAGTAGGCAGGGGGCCGGGGAGCTGTTTTTT
V gene: TRBV19
J gene: TRBJ2-2
clone size: NA
D gene: TRBD1

CDR3 protein: CSVEGREGSYNEQFF
CDR3 DNA: TGCAGCGTTGAGGGGCGGGAGGGATCCTACAATGAGCAGTTCTTC
V gene: TRBV29-1
J gene: TRBJ2-1
clone size: NA
D gene: TRBD2